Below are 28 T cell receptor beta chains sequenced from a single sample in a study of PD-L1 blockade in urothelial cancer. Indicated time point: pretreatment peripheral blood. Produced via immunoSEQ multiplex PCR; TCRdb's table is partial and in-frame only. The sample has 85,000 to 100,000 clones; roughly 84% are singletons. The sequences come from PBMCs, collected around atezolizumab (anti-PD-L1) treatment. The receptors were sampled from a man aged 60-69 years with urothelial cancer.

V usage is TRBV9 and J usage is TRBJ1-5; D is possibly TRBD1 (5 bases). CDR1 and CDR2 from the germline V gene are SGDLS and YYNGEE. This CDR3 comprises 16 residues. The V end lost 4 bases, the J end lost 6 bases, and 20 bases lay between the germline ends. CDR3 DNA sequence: TGTGCCAGCAGCCTAGGGGACTTAGGGGTAGGTCAGCCCCAGCATTTT. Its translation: CASSLGDLGVGQPQHF.

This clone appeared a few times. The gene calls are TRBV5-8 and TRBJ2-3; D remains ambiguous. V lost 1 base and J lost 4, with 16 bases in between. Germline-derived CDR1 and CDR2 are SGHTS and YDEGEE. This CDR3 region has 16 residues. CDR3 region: CASSLWHAGRSDTQYF. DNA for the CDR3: TGTGCCAGCAGCTTGTGGCACGCAGGCAGGTCAGATACGCAGTATTTT.

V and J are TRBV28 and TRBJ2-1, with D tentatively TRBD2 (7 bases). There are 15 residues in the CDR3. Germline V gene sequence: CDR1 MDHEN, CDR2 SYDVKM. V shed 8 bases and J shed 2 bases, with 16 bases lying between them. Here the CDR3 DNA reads TGTGCCAGCGCGAGGGGGGGGGACACCTACAATGAGCAGTTCTTC. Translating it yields CASARGGDTYNEQFF.

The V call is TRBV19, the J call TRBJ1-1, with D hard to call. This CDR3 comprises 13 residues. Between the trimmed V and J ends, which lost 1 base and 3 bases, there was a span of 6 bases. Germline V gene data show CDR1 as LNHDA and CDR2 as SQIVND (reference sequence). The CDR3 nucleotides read TGTGCCAGTAGTATAGTAATCGACACTGAAGCTTTCTTT. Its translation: CASSIVIDTEAFF.

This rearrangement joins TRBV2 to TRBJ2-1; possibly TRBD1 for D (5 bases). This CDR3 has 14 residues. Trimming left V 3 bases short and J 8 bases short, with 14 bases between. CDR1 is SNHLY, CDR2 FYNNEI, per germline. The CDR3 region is CASSERQGKDEQFF. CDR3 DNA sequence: TGTGCCAGCAGTGAGAGGCAGGGAAAGGATGAGCAGTTCTTC.

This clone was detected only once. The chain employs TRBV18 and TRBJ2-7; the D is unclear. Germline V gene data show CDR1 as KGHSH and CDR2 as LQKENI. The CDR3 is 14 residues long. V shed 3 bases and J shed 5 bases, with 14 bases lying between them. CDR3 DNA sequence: TGTGCCAGCTCACCCCCCCCCGGCGGCGACGAGCAGTACTTC. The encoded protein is CASSPPPGGDEQYF. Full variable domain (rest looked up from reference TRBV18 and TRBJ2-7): NAGVMQNPRHLVRRRGQEARLRCSPMKGHSHVYWYRQLPEEGLKFMVYLQKENIIDESGMPKERFSAEFPKEGPSILRIQQVVRGDSAAYFCASSPPPGGDEQYFGPGTRLTVT.

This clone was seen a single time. The CDR3 DNA is TGTGCCAGCAGACAATACGGGTATGGCTACACCTTC. Translated: CASRQYGYGYTF. The chain has TRBV5-8 and TRBJ1-2; D is unclear. Per the germline V gene, CDR1 is SGHTS and CDR2 is YDEGEE. The CDR3 extends over 12 amino acids. With 5 bases removed from V and 5 bases from J, the gap between germline ends came to 10 bases. The full variable domain, with the rest looked up from reference TRBV5-8 and TRBJ1-2, is EAGVTQSPTHLIKTRGQQATLRCSPISGHTSVYWYQQALGLGLQFLLWYDEGEERNRGNFPPRFSGRQFPNYSSELNVNALELEDSALYLCASRQYGYGYTFGSGTRLTVV.

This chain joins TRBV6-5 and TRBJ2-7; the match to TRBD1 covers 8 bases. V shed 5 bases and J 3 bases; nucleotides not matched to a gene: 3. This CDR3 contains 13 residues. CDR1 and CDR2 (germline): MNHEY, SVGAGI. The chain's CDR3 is CASSQDRVYEQYF. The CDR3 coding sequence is TGTGCCAGCAGTCAGGACAGGGTCTACGAGCAGTACTTC.

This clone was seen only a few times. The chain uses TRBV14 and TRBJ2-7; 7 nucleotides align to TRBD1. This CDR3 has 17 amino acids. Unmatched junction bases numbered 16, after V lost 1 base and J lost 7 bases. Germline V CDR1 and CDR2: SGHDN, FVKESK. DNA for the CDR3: TGTGCCAGCAGCCAAGGGTTAGGGACAGTGCGAAAAGGGGAGCAGTACTTC. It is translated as CASSQGLGTVRKGEQYF.

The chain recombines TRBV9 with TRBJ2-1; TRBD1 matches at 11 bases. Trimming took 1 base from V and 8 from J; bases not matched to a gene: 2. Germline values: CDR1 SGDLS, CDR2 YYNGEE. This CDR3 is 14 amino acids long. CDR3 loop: CASSVRDRGDEQFF. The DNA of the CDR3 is TGTGCCAGCAGCGTACGGGACAGGGGGGATGAGCAGTTCTTC. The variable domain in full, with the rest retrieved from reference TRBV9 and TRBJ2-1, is DSGVTQTPKHLITATGQRVTLRCSPRSGDLSVYWYQQSLDQGLQFLIQYYNGEERAKGNILERFSAQQFPDLHSELNLSSLELGDSALYFCASSVRDRGDEQFFGPGTRLTVL.

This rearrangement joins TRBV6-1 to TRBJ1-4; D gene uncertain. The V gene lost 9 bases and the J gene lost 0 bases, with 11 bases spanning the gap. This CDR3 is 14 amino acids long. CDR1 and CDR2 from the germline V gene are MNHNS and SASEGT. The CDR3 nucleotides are TGTGCCAGTCTGCGCGGTGCAACTAATGAAAAACTGTTTTTT. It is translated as CASLRGATNEKLFF.

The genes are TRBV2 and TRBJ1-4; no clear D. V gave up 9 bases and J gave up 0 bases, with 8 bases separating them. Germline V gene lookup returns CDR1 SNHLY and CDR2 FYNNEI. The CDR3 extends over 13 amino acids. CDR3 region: CASEDATNEKLFF. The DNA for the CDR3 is TGTGCCAGTGAGGATGCAACTAATGAAAAACTGTTTTTT.

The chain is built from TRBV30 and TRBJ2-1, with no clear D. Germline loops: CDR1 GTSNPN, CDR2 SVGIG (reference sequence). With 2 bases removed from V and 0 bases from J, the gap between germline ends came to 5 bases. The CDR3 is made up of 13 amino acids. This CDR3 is CAWSRSSYNEQFF. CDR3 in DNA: TGTGCCTGGAGTCGCAGCTCCTACAATGAGCAGTTCTTC.

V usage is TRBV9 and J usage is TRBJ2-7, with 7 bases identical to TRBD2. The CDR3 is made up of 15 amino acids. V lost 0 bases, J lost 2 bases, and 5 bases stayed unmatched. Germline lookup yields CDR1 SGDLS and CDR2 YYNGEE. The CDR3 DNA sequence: TGTGCCAGCAGCGTAGCGACTAGCCTGCCCTACGAGCAGTACTTC. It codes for CASSVATSLPYEQYF.

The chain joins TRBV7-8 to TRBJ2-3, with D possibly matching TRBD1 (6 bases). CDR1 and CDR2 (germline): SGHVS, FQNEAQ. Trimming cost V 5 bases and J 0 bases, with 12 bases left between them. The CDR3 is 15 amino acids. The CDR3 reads CASSRGQMSTDTQYF. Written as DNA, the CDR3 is TGTGCCAGCAGCCGTGGACAGATGAGCACAGATACGCAGTATTTT.

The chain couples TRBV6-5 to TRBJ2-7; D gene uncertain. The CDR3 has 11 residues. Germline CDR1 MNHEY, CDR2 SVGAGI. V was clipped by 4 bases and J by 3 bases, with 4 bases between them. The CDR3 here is CASSFRYEQYF. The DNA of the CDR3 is TGTGCCAGCAGTTTCCGCTACGAGCAGTACTTC.

The CDR3 coding sequence is TGTGCCAGCAGTTTCCAGGGATCCTACGAGCAGTACTTC. It specifies CASSFQGSYEQYF. The chain couples TRBV27 to TRBJ2-7; D might be TRBD1 (5 bases). The CDR3 consists of 13 residues. The germline V gene encodes CDR1 MNHEY and CDR2 SMNVEV (reference sequence). Between the trimmed V and J ends, which lost 3 bases and 1 base, there was a span of 7 bases.

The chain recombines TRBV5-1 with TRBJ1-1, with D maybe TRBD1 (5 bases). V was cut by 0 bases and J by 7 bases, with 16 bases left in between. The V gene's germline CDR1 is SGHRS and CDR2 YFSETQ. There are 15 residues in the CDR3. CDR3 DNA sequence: TGCGCCAGCAGCTTGGACCCGGGGCCGGGACTTGAAGCTTTCTTT. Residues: CASSLDPGPGLEAFF.

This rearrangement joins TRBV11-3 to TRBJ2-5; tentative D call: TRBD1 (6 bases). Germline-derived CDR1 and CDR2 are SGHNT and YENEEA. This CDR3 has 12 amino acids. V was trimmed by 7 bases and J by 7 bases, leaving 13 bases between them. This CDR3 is CASTISRGTQYF. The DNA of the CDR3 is TGTGCCAGCACCATCTCCAGGGGGACCCAGTACTTC.

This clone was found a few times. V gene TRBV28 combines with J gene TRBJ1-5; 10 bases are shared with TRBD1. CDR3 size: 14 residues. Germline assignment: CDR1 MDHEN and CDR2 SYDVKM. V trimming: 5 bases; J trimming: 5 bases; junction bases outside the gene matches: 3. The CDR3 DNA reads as TGTGCCAGCAGTGGGACAGGGGCGCATCAGCCCCAGCATTTT. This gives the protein CASSGTGAHQPQHF.

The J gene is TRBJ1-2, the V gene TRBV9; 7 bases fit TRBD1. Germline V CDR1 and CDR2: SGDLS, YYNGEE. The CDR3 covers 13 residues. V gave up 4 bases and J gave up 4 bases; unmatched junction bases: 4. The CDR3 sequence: CASSTGDSYGYTF. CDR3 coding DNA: TGTGCCAGCAGCACAGGGGATTCCTATGGCTACACCTTC.

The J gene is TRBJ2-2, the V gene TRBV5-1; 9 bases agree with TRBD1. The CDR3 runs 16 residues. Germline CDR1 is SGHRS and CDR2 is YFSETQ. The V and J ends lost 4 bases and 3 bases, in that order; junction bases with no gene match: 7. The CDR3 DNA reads TGCGCCAGCAGCCAGGGGGACAGGGAGGACACCGGGGAGCTGTTTTTT. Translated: CASSQGDREDTGELFF. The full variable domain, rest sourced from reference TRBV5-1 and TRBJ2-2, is KAGVTQTPRYLIKTRGQQVTLSCSPISGHRSVSWYQQTPGQGLQFLFEYFSETQRNKGNFPGRFSGRQFSNSRSEMNVSTLELGDSALYLCASSQGDREDTGELFFGEGSRLTVL.

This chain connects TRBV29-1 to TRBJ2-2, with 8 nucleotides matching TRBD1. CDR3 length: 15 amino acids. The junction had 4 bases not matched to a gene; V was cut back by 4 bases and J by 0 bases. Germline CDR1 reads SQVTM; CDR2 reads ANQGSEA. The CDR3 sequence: CSVGGQASNTGELFF. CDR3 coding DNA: TGCAGCGTTGGGGGACAGGCATCGAACACCGGGGAGCTGTTTTTT.

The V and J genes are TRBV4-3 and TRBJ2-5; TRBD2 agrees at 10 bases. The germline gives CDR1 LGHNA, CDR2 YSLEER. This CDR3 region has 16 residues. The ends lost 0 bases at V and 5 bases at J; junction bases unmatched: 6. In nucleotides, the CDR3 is TGCGCCAGCAGCCAAGACCGACTAGCGGGCATGGAGACCCAGTACTTC. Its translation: CASSQDRLAGMETQYF.

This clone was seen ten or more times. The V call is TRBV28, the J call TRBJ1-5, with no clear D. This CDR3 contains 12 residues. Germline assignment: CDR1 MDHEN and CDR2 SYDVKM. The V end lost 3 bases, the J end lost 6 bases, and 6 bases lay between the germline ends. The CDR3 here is CASSFLAQPQHF. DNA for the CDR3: TGTGCCAGCAGTTTCCTGGCTCAGCCCCAGCATTTT.

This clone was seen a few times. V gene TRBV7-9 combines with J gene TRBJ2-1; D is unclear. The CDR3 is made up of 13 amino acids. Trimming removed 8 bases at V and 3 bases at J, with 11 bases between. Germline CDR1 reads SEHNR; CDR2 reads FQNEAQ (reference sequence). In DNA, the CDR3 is TGTGCCAGCGCAACCCCCGGCTACAATGAGCAGTTCTTC. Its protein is CASATPGYNEQFF.

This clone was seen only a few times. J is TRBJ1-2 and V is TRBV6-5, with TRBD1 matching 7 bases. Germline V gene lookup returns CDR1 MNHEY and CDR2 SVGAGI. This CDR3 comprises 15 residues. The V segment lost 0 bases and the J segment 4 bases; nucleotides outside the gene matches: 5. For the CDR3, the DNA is TGTGCCAGCAGTTACTCTGGGGCAGGGGGCTATGGCTACACCTTC. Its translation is CASSYSGAGGYGYTF.

In DNA, the CDR3 is TGTGCCAGCAGTTTAGTTTCGGGACAGGGGTCGGGGAGGGGCTACACCTTC. This sequence encodes CASSLVSGQGSGRGYTF. The genes are TRBV27 and TRBJ1-2; 10 positions agree with TRBD1. This CDR3 has 17 residues. Per the germline V gene, CDR1 is MNHEY and CDR2 is SMNVEV (reference sequence). With V trimmed by 2 bases and J by 8 bases, 14 bases remained unmatched.